The rows below give T cell receptor beta chains drawn from one sample of a study of OX40 agonist ivuxolimab in advanced cancers. The table came from immunoSEQ multiplex PCR; TCRdb's copy has only in-frame clones and leaves some out. The table includes about 71,000 clones, roughly 77% detected once. Sequenced here: CD4+ or CD8+ T cells sorted from blood, sampled in a trial of the OX40 agonist ivuxolimab. The receptors originated from an adult with an advanced solid tumor such as melanoma, head and neck, liver or kidney cancer. The CDR3 runs from the conserved cysteine through the conserved F or W. Fields, in order: CDR3 length, V gene, clone size, D gene, J gene, CDR3 protein, CDR3 DNA. The D gene is left open where the match is weak. Rows may omit the clone size; those that give it use once, few, many or a size class.

len: 11; v_gene: TRBV20-1; abundance: NA; d_gene: NA; j_gene: TRBJ2-1; CDR3aa: CSATPYNEQFF; CDR3nt: TGCAGTGCTACTCCCTACAATGAGCAGTTCTTC
len: 15; v_gene: TRBV6-6; abundance: NA; d_gene: NA; j_gene: TRBJ1-1; CDR3aa: CASSFDLGANTEAFF; CDR3nt: TGTGCCAGCAGTTTTGACCTGGGAGCAAACACTGAAGCTTTCTTT
len: 15; v_gene: TRBV11-2; abundance: NA; d_gene: NA; j_gene: TRBJ2-5; CDR3aa: CASRLLRGIKETQYF; CDR3nt: TGTGCCAGCCGATTATTAAGGGGTATAAAAGAGACCCAGTACTTC
len: 15; v_gene: TRBV5-1; abundance: NA; d_gene: NA; j_gene: TRBJ2-2; CDR3aa: CASRENTANTGELFF; CDR3nt: TGCGCCAGCAGAGAAAATACTGCGAACACCGGGGAGCTGTTTTTT
len: 16; v_gene: TRBV18; abundance: once; d_gene: TRBD1; j_gene: TRBJ1-4; CDR3aa: CASSPPSTGGVEKLFF; CDR3nt: TGTGCCAGCTCACCACCATCTACAGGGGGCGTCGAAAAACTGTTTTTT
len: 16; v_gene: TRBV2; abundance: NA; d_gene: NA; j_gene: TRBJ2-2; CDR3aa: CASLWRGARVTGELFF; CDR3nt: TGTGCCAGCTTATGGAGGGGGGCGAGGGTCACCGGGGAGCTGTTTTTT
len: 16; v_gene: TRBV27; abundance: NA; d_gene: NA; j_gene: TRBJ2-7; CDR3aa: CASRRGRRLNNYEQYF; CDR3nt: TGTGCCAGCAGGCGGGGTCGGAGACTAAATAACTACGAGCAGTACTTC
len: 14; v_gene: TRBV7-9; abundance: NA; d_gene: NA; j_gene: TRBJ1-2; CDR3aa: CASSATGGTYGYTF; CDR3nt: TGTGCCAGCAGCGCCACCGGGGGAACCTACGGCTACACCTTC
len: 11; v_gene: TRBV7-9; abundance: NA; d_gene: NA; j_gene: TRBJ2-7; CDR3aa: CASSSPYEQYF; CDR3nt: TGTGCCAGCAGTTCGCCCTACGAGCAGTACTTC
len: 15; v_gene: TRBV10-3; abundance: NA; d_gene: NA; j_gene: TRBJ1-5; CDR3aa: CAISASDRGNQPQHF; CDR3nt: TGTGCCATCAGTGCAAGTGACAGAGGCAATCAGCCCCAGCATTTT
len: 12; v_gene: TRBV25-1; abundance: NA; d_gene: NA; j_gene: TRBJ2-7; CDR3aa: CASSMDSYEQYF; CDR3nt: TGTGCCAGCAGCATGGACAGCTACGAGCAGTACTTC
len: 17; v_gene: TRBV18; abundance: NA; d_gene: TRBD1; j_gene: TRBJ1-2; CDR3aa: CASSLAGTDAPAYGYTF; CDR3nt: TGTGCCAGCTCCCTAGCCGGGACAGACGCCCCTGCCTATGGCTACACCTTC
len: 14; v_gene: TRBV2; abundance: NA; d_gene: NA; j_gene: TRBJ2-3; CDR3aa: CASSDYPATDTQYF; CDR3nt: TGTGCCAGCAGTGATTACCCGGCCACAGATACGCAGTATTTT
len: 17; v_gene: TRBV10-3; abundance: NA; d_gene: TRBD2; j_gene: TRBJ2-1; CDR3aa: CAISESRASGDNNEQFF; CDR3nt: TGTGCCATCAGTGAGTCGAGGGCTAGCGGGGACAACAATGAGCAGTTCTTC
len: 16; v_gene: TRBV18; abundance: NA; d_gene: NA; j_gene: TRBJ2-4; CDR3aa: CASSPMSNGFGDIQYF; CDR3nt: TGTGCCAGCTCACCAATGTCTAATGGTTTCGGGGACATTCAGTACTTC
len: 12; v_gene: TRBV4-2; abundance: NA; d_gene: NA; j_gene: TRBJ2-3; CDR3aa: CASSLQGGGQYF; CDR3nt: TGTGCCAGCAGCCTCCAAGGCGGTGGGCAGTATTTT
len: 12; v_gene: TRBV11-2; abundance: NA; d_gene: NA; j_gene: TRBJ2-5; CDR3aa: CASSSSRLGQYF; CDR3nt: TGTGCCAGCAGCTCTTCCCGGCTCGGGCAGTACTTC
len: 15; v_gene: TRBV7-8; abundance: few; d_gene: NA; j_gene: TRBJ2-1; CDR3aa: CASSAGAASYNEQFF; CDR3nt: TGTGCCAGCAGCGCAGGAGCGGCATCCTACAATGAGCAGTTCTTC
len: 14; v_gene: TRBV10-2; abundance: NA; d_gene: TRBD1; j_gene: TRBJ1-1; CDR3aa: CASSESMGQGEAFF; CDR3nt: TGCGCCAGCAGTGAGTCGATGGGACAGGGGGAAGCTTTCTTT
len: 13; v_gene: TRBV10-3; abundance: few; d_gene: NA; j_gene: TRBJ1-1; CDR3aa: CAITSTGNTEAFF; CDR3nt: TGTGCCATCACCTCGACAGGGAACACTGAAGCTTTCTTT
len: 14; v_gene: TRBV7-2; abundance: once; d_gene: NA; j_gene: TRBJ2-1; CDR3aa: CASSLVLAYNEQFF; CDR3nt: TGTGCCAGCAGCTTAGTGCTAGCGTACAATGAGCAGTTCTTC
len: 13; v_gene: TRBV6-5; abundance: NA; d_gene: NA; j_gene: TRBJ1-5; CDR3aa: CASRPDFSQPQHF; CDR3nt: TGTGCCAGCAGACCGGACTTTAGCCAGCCCCAGCATTTT
len: 16; v_gene: TRBV6-1; abundance: NA; d_gene: TRBD2; j_gene: TRBJ2-1; CDR3aa: CAISESMASGGYEQFF; CDR3nt: TGTGCCATCAGTGAGTCGATGGCTAGCGGGGGCTATGAGCAGTTCTTC
len: 14; v_gene: TRBV6-5; abundance: NA; d_gene: NA; j_gene: TRBJ2-1; CDR3aa: CASSYSGGNNEQFF; CDR3nt: TGTGCCAGCAGTTACTCTGGCGGGAACAATGAGCAGTTCTTC
len: 18; v_gene: TRBV7-8; abundance: few; d_gene: NA; j_gene: TRBJ2-5; CDR3aa: CASSLAQSGRVVKETQYF; CDR3nt: TGTGCCAGCAGCTTAGCGCAGTCTGGCAGGGTCGTAAAAGAGACCCAGTACTTC
len: 16; v_gene: TRBV5-4; abundance: NA; d_gene: NA; j_gene: TRBJ2-3; CDR3aa: CASSLAGRGRVDTQYF; CDR3nt: TGTGCCAGCAGCTTGGCCGGACGGGGGCGCGTCGATACGCAGTATTTT
len: 15; v_gene: TRBV30; abundance: NA; d_gene: NA; j_gene: TRBJ2-1; CDR3aa: CAWGPRGPGTNEQFF; CDR3nt: TGTGCCTGGGGTCCCCGGGGCCCGGGGACCAATGAGCAGTTCTTC
len: 16; v_gene: TRBV6-5; abundance: NA; d_gene: NA; j_gene: TRBJ2-2; CDR3aa: CASSYSDARDTGELFF; CDR3nt: TGTGCCAGCAGTTACTCGGACGCTCGGGACACCGGGGAGCTGTTTTTT
len: 14; v_gene: TRBV7-8; abundance: NA; d_gene: NA; j_gene: TRBJ2-7; CDR3aa: CASSSGGLSYEQYF; CDR3nt: TGTGCCAGCAGCTCGGGGGGCCTATCCTACGAGCAGTACTTC